The clone carrying this T cell receptor (beta chain) has a count of ten or more. These data belong to a study of regulatory T cells in long-lasting Graves disease. Regarding time point: newly diagnosed GD, antithyroid drugs for less than 3 months. Extracted RNA from PBMCs served as the source of the TCR library. Roughly 8.3 milliliters of peripheral blood were taken and placed in EDTA tubes. The germline gives CDR1 MNHEY, CDR2 SVGEGT. This CDR3 has 15 amino acids. V lost 7 bases and J 9 bases, leaving 22 bases between the germline ends. Arm-PCR of CDR3 regions and iRepertoire HTBI primers were the basis on which TCR beta libraries were built. TCRdb fed the multiplex PCR reads into MiXCR, producing one record per CDR3 protein. Found here are around 250,000 distinct CDR3 sequences, around a sixth of them singletons; the top ten hold around 15%. These data also formed part of another study, on T cells in Graves' hyperthyroidism and ophthalmopathy. As that report states: Hyperthyroidism in the patients, aged 18 to 65, was newly diagnosed and under 2 months in duration.

V and J are TRBV6-2 or TRBV6-3 and TRBJ2-1; D possibly uses TRBD1 or TRBD2 (7 bases each). The sequence was collected from a woman in her twenties or thirties with Graves disease. Source: peripheral blood mononuclear cells (PBMCs), taken at new diagnosis, from a patient treated with antithyroid drugs. The CDR3 is CASTSQGGNRGEQFF. CDR3 DNA sequence: TGTGCCAGCACCTCCCAGGGGGGGAATCGGGGTGAGCAGTTCTTC.